The sequence of this TCR beta chain was determined in a study of T cells expressing NK-cell markers. Overall study: Researchers got TCR beta repertoires out of sorted CD3+CD56+NKG2C+, CD3+CD56+NKG2C- and CD3+CD56-NKG2C+ T cells. Whole-study results and caveats: The study found these clonotypes also leading the CD3+CD56-NKG2C+ fraction in a few donors.

For this clonotype: Its specificity is not known.

The germline gives CDR1 ENHRY, CDR2 SYGVKD. This CDR3 comprises 14 residues. 5'RACE template switching with UMIs generated TCR beta cDNA. TCRdb re-called the 5' RACE reads, yielding one record per CDR3 amino acid sequence without DNA. The sample has 120,000 to 150,000 distinct CDR3 sequences. The J gene is TRBJ2-1, the V gene TRBV10-3; TCRdb calls TRBD1, which cannot be checked without DNA. The source is a man in his late teens or twenties in good health. Specimen: blood T cells: a sorted CD56 or NKG2C T cell subset, CD4+ or CD8+ T cells, or bulk PBMC T cells (not recorded which). This CDR3 reads CAISVGTGANEQFF.